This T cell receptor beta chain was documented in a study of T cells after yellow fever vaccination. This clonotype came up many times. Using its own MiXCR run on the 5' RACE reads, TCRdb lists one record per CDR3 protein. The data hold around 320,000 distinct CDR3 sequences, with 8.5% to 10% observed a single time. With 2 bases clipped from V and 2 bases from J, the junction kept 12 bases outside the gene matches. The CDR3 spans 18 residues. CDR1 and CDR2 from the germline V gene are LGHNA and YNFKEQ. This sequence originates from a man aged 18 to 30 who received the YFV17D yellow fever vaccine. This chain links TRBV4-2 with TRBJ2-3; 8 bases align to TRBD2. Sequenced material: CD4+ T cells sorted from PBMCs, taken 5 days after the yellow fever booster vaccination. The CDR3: CASSQPSGGRLLTDTQYF. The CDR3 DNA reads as TGTGCCAGCAGCCAACCCAGCGGGGGCCGCCTGCTCACAGATACGCAGTATTTT.